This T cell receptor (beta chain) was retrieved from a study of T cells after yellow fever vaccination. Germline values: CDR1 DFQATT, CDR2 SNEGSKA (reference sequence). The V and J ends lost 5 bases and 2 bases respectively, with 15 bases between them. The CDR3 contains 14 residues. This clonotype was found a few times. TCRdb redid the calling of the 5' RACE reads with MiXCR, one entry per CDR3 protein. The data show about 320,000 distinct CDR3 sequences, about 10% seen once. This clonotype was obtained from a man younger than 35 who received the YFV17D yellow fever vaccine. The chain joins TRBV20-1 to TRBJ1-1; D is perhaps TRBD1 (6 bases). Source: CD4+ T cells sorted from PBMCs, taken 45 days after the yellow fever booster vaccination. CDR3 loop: CSAFRPGANTEAFF. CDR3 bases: TGCAGTGCTTTCCGTCCAGGGGCAAACACTGAAGCTTTCTTT.